The subject of this entry is one T cell receptor beta chain. Its antigen remains unknown. The CDR3 consists of 14 residues. V was clipped by 6 bases and J by 5 bases, with 16 bases between them. CDR1 is SNHLY, CDR2 FYNNEI, per germline. The source of the sample is a study of T cells in localized non-small cell lung cancer. The study, taken as a whole, reports: Tumor showed lower T cell clonality than uninvolved adjacent lung, where it was highest. There was an association of higher blood T cell density with longer overall survival. Sequence data derive from only one tumor region, so heterogeneity remains possible. Paired adjacent lung recovered a median approximately 57 of the top 100 tumor clones.

The assay was immunoSEQ multiplex PCR, and TCRdb's table has in-frame clones only and misses some. In the table there are 24,000 or so clones, roughly 90% of which are singletons. This receptor was identified in a female donor at least 60 years old with stage I lung adenocarcinoma. The genes are TRBV2 and TRBJ1-1; D is undetermined. Material: peripheral blood, obtained before any cancer treatment. The CDR3 region has the DNA TGTGCCAGCAGGGTTATCCTACCAAGGACTGAAGCTTTCTTT. It encodes CASRVILPRTEAFF.